This T cell receptor beta chain was captured by sequencing in a study of T cell responses to AZD1222 COVID-19 vaccine. Study-wide points: Two AZD1222 doses significantly raised spike-specific TCR breadth and depth over controls. Repertoires were obtained only post-peak T cell response. Spike was spanned by vaccine-associated CD4 TCRs, which were dominant at 160-218 and 743-854. Among spike-specific TCRs, nearly half reportedly target unmutated variant regions.

TCRdb keeps only in-frame clones here, not all; method: immunoSEQ multiplex PCR. The table records 100,000 to 140,000 clones, around nine tenths of them present only once. To note about this clone: No antigen is known for it.

Trimming pared 6 bases from V and 6 bases from J, leaving 14 bases between. Germline-derived CDR1 and CDR2 are MNHEY and SVGAGI. This CDR3 comprises 14 residues. The chain recombines TRBV6-5 with TRBJ1-4; perhaps TRBD1 as D (5 bases). Sequencing was performed on peripheral blood, taken 28 days after the second AZD1222 dose. The receptor comes from an adult who received the AZD1222 COVID-19 vaccine. The CDR3 here is CASRKDMGDEKLFF. The CDR3 DNA follows: TGTGCCAGCAGGAAGGACATGGGAGATGAAAAACTGTTTTTT.